This T cell receptor beta chain derives from a study of CD8 T cells in ankylosing spondylitis (dated by TCRdb to 2016 to 2017). Some background on the complete study: To find TCR variants linked to disease, the study profiled T cell receptor beta repertoires in ankylosing spondylitis patients and healthy donors. The full study cohort was made up of 25 ankylosing spondylitis patients and about a hundred healthy donors. Peripheral blood samples were taken, and synovial fluid was additionally collected from ankylosing spondylitis patients. What the research found in general, with its limitations: A TCR beta motif of several highly homologous amino acid variants appeared characteristic of blood from ankylosing spondylitis patients. In peripheral blood, the disease-linked clones were found at relatively low frequencies and had a CD8+ phenotype. The disease-linked clones were reported to be significantly enriched in matched synovial fluid samples from ankylosing spondylitis patients. Some motif variants had previously been reported in the synovial fluid and blood of reactive arthritis patients, which suggests shared mechanisms of disease initiation.

This clonotype appeared a single time. What antigen it recognizes has not been identified. No per-base quality is available; no much larger clone lies one base away. One read alone is weak evidence. Measured from the cysteine to the phenylalanine, the CDR3 is 14 residues long. Kept here is only the CDR3 DNA, which spans 42 bases and is read in frame from base 1. Looking up the germline V gene yields CDR1 SGHRS and CDR2 YFSETQ. V loses 0 bases, J loses 8 bases, and the germline ends lie 12 bases apart. Sequencer: Illumina HiSeq 2500. TCR beta libraries were prepared by quantitative 5'-RACE with molecular barcodes. As for how the authors treated the data: A new computational method based on a probabilistic model of VDJ rearrangement was used to identify disease-linked TCR variants. TCRdb reworked the public reads: Q25 trimming with fastp, MiXCR clone assembly, productive beta chains retained. Here each entry gathers all rows of one CDR3 protein and keeps the most common genes and DNA. The V and J calls come from TCRdb's annotation, not from the publication. The sample table shows over 700,000 distinct CDR3 sequences, and 15% to 20% are seen once. The biggest ten clones account for around 20% of the sample.

This TCR was recovered from a male donor with ankylosing spondylitis. The sample comprised blood, either unsorted or a sorted T cell fraction (not recorded which). The sequence is built from TRBV5-1 and TRBJ2-1, with the D call perhaps TRBD1 or TRBD2, each one matching 5 bases. The CDR3 reads CASSLERGMDEQFF. The nucleotides read TGCGCCAGCAGCTTGGAGAGGGGTATGGATGAGCAGTTCTTC.